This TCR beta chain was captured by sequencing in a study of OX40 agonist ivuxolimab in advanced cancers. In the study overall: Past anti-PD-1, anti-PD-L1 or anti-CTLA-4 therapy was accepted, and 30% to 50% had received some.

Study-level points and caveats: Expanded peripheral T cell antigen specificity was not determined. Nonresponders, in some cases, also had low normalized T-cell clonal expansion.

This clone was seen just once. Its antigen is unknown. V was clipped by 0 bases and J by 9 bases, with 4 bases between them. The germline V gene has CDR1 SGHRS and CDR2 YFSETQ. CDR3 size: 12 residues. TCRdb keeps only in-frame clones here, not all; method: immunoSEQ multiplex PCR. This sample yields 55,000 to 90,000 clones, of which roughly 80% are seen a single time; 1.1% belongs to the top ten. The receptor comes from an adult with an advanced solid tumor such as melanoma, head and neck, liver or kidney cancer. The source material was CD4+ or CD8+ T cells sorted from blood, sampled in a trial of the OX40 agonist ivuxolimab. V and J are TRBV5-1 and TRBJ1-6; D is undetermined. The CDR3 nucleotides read TGCGCCAGCAGCTTGGGAGGTTCACCCCTCCACTTT. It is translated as CASSLGGSPLHF.